The clone carrying this TCR beta chain turned up a few times. The data stem from a study of blood T cell repertoires in COVID-19. Study overall: The study drew acute and convalescent COVID-19 samples from the United States, Italy and Spain. T cells, B-cell-depleted T cells, or PBMCs provided the cDNA or gDNA that served as material.

In germline, CDR1 is MNHEY, CDR2 SMNVEV (reference sequence). Trimming cost V 7 bases and J 0 bases, with 15 bases left between them. This CDR3 comprises 15 residues. Original processing methods: Estimation of nucleated cell counts was performed using reference gene primer amplification. The data were produced by immunoSEQ multiplex PCR, yet TCRdb's version contains in-frame clones alone and is incomplete. The V and J calls and clone size come from that table; D and trimming were worked out from the DNA. The sample yields approximately 66,000 clones, 88% seen once. The TCR originated in a woman between 45 and 65 years old with active or convalescent COVID-19. The chain joins TRBV27 to TRBJ1-1, with D unclear. Sequenced: peripheral blood. The CDR3 reads CASKEAQELNTEAFF. CDR3 in DNA: TGTGCCAGCAAGGAGGCCCAGGAGTTGAACACTGAAGCTTTCTTT.